The 32 T cell receptor beta chains given below trace back to one sample, sequenced in a study of monozygotic twins with inflammatory bowel disease (dated by TCRdb to between 2017 and 2020). Library preparation was by 5' RACE. The instrument given in TCRdb is Illumina HiSeq 2500. TCRdb reprocessed the reads into one record per CDR3 protein sequence, lacking DNA. The sample's table covers around 450,000 distinct CDR3 sequences. Of the sample, approximately 2.4% falls within the top ten clones. The sample was blood. The receptors stem from a human donor with ulcerative colitis or Crohn's disease, or a healthy co-twin of an affected twin (not recorded which).

The chain employs TRBV6-2 or TRBV6-3 and TRBJ2-1; no DNA is available, so the TRBD2 call from TCRdb remains unchecked. This CDR3 comprises 16 residues. Germline CDR1 reads MNHEY; CDR2 reads SVGEGT. The CDR3 loop is CASSFIPRRERNEQFF.

The chain has TRBV7-8 and TRBJ2-4. This CDR3 contains 15 residues. Germline-derived CDR1 and CDR2 are SGHVS and FQNEAQ. The CDR3 loop is CASSSPSIAKNIQYF. The full variable domain, in which reference TRBV7-8 and TRBJ2-4 provide the parts outside the CDR3, is GAGVSQSPRYKVAKRGQDVALRCDPISGHVSLFWYQQALGQGPEFLTYFQNEAQLDKSGLPSDRFFAERPEGSVSTLKIQRTQQEDSAVYLCASSSPSIAKNIQYFGAGTRLSVL.

The chain uses TRBV18 and TRBJ1-3. CDR1 and CDR2 (germline): KGHSH, LQKENI. This CDR3 is 16 amino acids long. The CDR3 loop is CASSPLGQSSGNTIYF.

This chain links TRBV6-6 with TRBJ1-1. The CDR3 length is 14 residues. CDR1 is MNHNY, CDR2 SVGAGI, per germline (reference sequence). The CDR3 sequence is CASSYARYNTEAFF.

The chain is built from TRBV7-8 and TRBJ1-5. Germline loops: CDR1 SGHVS, CDR2 FQNEAQ. The CDR3 contains 15 residues. This CDR3 is CASSLATTSNQPQHF. Full variable domain (missing parts from reference TRBV7-8 and TRBJ1-5): GAGVSQSPRYKVAKRGQDVALRCDPISGHVSLFWYQQALGQGPEFLTYFQNEAQLDKSGLPSDRFFAERPEGSVSTLKIQRTQQEDSAVYLCASSLATTSNQPQHFGDGTRLSIL.

The genes are TRBV20-1 and TRBJ2-5; the TCRdb D gene call, TRBD1, has no DNA to confirm it. The CDR3 length is 14 residues. Germline lookup yields CDR1 DFQATT and CDR2 SNEGSKA (reference sequence). CDR3 amino acids: CSAKYTGVQETQYF.

CDR3 protein: CAISDTRNTEAFF. The genes are TRBV10-3 and TRBJ1-1. Germline V gene sequence: CDR1 ENHRY, CDR2 SYGVKD. The CDR3 totals 13 residues.

This chain connects TRBV5-6 to TRBJ2-7; TCRdb's D call of TRBD2 is untestable without DNA. Germline assignment: CDR1 SGHDT and CDR2 YYEEEE. CDR3 length equals 15 residues. The CDR3 sequence is CASSLRTLASYEQYF.

The genes are TRBV4-1 and TRBJ2-4; absent DNA, TCRdb's TRBD2 call cannot be checked. The CDR3 loop spans 14 amino acids. CDR1 and CDR2 (germline): MGHRA, YSYEKL. The CDR3 reads CASSQEGAYGIQYF.

The CDR3 is CASSLAPNSGGYEQYF. The J gene is TRBJ2-7, the V gene TRBV5-1; absent DNA, TCRdb's TRBD2 call cannot be checked. Germline V lookup: CDR1 SGHRS, CDR2 YFSETQ. The length of the CDR3 is 16 residues.

The chain joins TRBV4-1 to TRBJ1-6; the D call of TRBD1 rests on TCRdb alone, since no DNA is present to check it. The germline CDR1 and CDR2 sequences are MGHRA and YSYEKL. The CDR3 is 18 residues long. CDR3 sequence: CASSQWDPNSSYNSPLHF.

The V call is TRBV14, the J call TRBJ1-1; TCRdb's D gene call, TRBD1, goes unchecked for lack of DNA. Germline V gives CDR1 SGHDN, CDR2 FVKESK. CDR3 length: 15 amino acids. The CDR3 protein is CASSRAPGMETEAFF.

V and J are TRBV29-1 and TRBJ2-1; TCRdb outputs TRBD1, but without DNA this stays unchecked. In germline, CDR1 is SQVTM, CDR2 ANQGSEA. This CDR3 comprises 17 residues. This CDR3 is CSVSLPRGGTQDNEQFF.

The chain uses TRBV5-1 and TRBJ2-5; no DNA is available, so the TRBD1 call from TCRdb remains unchecked. Germline V gives CDR1 SGHRS, CDR2 YFSETQ. The CDR3 is 16 amino acids. This CDR3 reads CASSKRARQGEETQYF.

The chain is built from TRBV7-6 and TRBJ2-1. The germline CDR1 and CDR2 sequences are SGHVS and FNYEAQ. The CDR3 loop spans 14 amino acids. CDR3 residues: CASSPHGHLNEQFF.

The rearrangement joins TRBV28 to TRBJ2-7; the D gene TCRdb calls, TRBD2, cannot be checked with no DNA. The CDR3 runs to 13 residues. Germline-derived CDR1 and CDR2 are MDHEN and SYDVKM. CDR3 region: CASSTRETYEQYF.

This sequence joins TRBV28 and TRBJ2-7; TCRdb's assignment of TRBD1 cannot be checked, as there is no DNA. From germline, CDR1 is MDHEN and CDR2 SYDVKM. The CDR3 is 13 amino acids. CDR3: CASSGRWAYEQYF.

This chain connects TRBV4-1 to TRBJ1-1. The CDR3 loop spans 14 amino acids. CDR1 is MGHRA and CDR2 is YSYEKL in the germline V gene. This chain's CDR3 is CASSFRTGDTEAFF.

The chain is built from TRBV7-8 and TRBJ2-6; TCRdb's D gene call, TRBD1, goes unchecked for lack of DNA. Germline V gene lookup returns CDR1 SGHVS and CDR2 FQNEAQ. CDR3 length: 15 residues. The CDR3 sequence: CASSYRKPGANVLTF.

The rearrangement uses TRBV5-5 and TRBJ2-3; TCRdb proposes TRBD1, but this gene call is untestable without DNA. This CDR3 region has 15 residues. Germline V lookup: CDR1 SGHKS, CDR2 YYEKEE (reference sequence). The chain's CDR3 is CASSLETGSTDTQYF.

CDR3 amino acids: CASSRGPSGTEAFF. The chain carries TRBV19 and TRBJ1-1. Germline values: CDR1 LNHDA, CDR2 SQIVND (reference sequence). CDR3 length equals 14 residues. Full variable domain (outside the CDR3, taken from reference TRBV19 and TRBJ1-1): DGGITQSPKYLFRKEGQNVTLSCEQNLNHDAMYWYRQDPGQGLRLIYYSQIVNDFQKGDIAEGYSVSREKKESFPLTVTSAQKNPTAFYLCASSRGPSGTEAFFGQGTRLTVV.

This chain links TRBV20-1 with TRBJ1-5. CDR3 length: 13 residues. Germline assignment: CDR1 DFQATT and CDR2 SNEGSKA (reference sequence). Here the CDR3 reads CSARGRQNQPQHF.

The V call is TRBV7-2, the J call TRBJ2-7; lacking DNA, the TRBD1 call made by TCRdb goes unchecked. Germline V gene sequence: CDR1 SGHTA, CDR2 FQGNSA. There are 14 residues in the CDR3. Here the CDR3 reads CASSTRGEVYEQYF.

The chain has TRBV5-1 and TRBJ2-7; TCRdb names TRBD1, which stays unverified in the absence of DNA. This CDR3 contains 14 residues. Germline CDR1 is SGHRS and CDR2 is YFSETQ. The CDR3 protein is CASSEGTGLYEQYF. Supplemented by reference TRBV5-1 and TRBJ2-7, the full variable domain reads KAGVTQTPRYLIKTRGQQVTLSCSPISGHRSVSWYQQTPGQGLQFLFEYFSETQRNKGNFPGRFSGRQFSNSRSEMNVSTLELGDSALYLCASSEGTGLYEQYFGPGTRLTVT.

This chain uses TRBV24-1 with TRBJ2-1; the D call from TCRdb, TRBD1, cannot be confirmed without DNA. The CDR3 has 16 amino acids. CDR1 and CDR2 from the germline V gene are KGHDR and SFDVKD. CDR3 sequence: CATSDRWGENYNEQFF.

The chain joins TRBV10-3 to TRBJ2-1; TCRdb gives TRBD2 as the D gene, but with no DNA this cannot be confirmed. Germline V lookup: CDR1 ENHRY, CDR2 SYGVKD. The CDR3 sequence is 18 residues long. The CDR3 sequence: CAIRGTSGRTNPYNEQFF.

J is TRBJ2-2 and V is TRBV6-1; the TCRdb D gene call, TRBD1, has no DNA to confirm it. Germline lookup yields CDR1 MNHNS and CDR2 SASEGT. This CDR3 is built from 15 residues. The CDR3 here is CASSPSQWGPGELFF.

The chain employs TRBV5-1 and TRBJ2-5; no DNA is available, so the TRBD2 call from TCRdb remains unchecked. This CDR3 has 14 residues. The V gene's germline CDR1 is SGHRS and CDR2 YFSETQ. The CDR3 is CASRRGTSRETQYF.

The V call is TRBV24-1, the J call TRBJ2-3. The CDR3 consists of 12 residues. Germline V gene lookup returns CDR1 KGHDR and CDR2 SFDVKD. CDR3 loop: CATGAGTDTQYF.

This chain connects TRBV25-1 to TRBJ1-4; checking the TCRdb D call of TRBD1 is not possible without DNA. CDR1 and CDR2 (germline): MGHDK, SYGVNS. This CDR3 comprises 14 residues. The CDR3 loop is CASSLWTGDEKLFF.

The CDR3: CASSLLGALDYGYTF. The chain carries TRBV7-8 and TRBJ1-2; with no DNA, the TCRdb D assignment of TRBD1 cannot be verified. Germline-derived CDR1 and CDR2 are SGHVS and FQNEAQ. CDR3 length equals 15 residues.

The J gene is TRBJ1-1, the V gene TRBV5-6; the TCRdb D gene call, TRBD1, has no DNA to confirm it. Germline lookup yields CDR1 SGHDT and CDR2 YYEEEE. The CDR3 runs to 15 residues. The CDR3: CASSDTTGGNTEAFF.